This TCR beta chain was observed in a study of Ad26.COV2.S vaccination and SARS-CoV-2 variants. Study context: Enrolled in COV1001, the donor was in the Ad26.COV2.S trial arm, which received the vaccine. Ad26.COV2.S shots went into the muscle once or twice, 56 days apart.

Here immunoSEQ multiplex PCR was the method, and the copy in TCRdb shows in-frame clones only, minus some. The table records roughly 510,000 clones, 87% of them present only once. This CDR3 is built from 14 residues. Germline V gene data show CDR1 as SGDLS and CDR2 as YYNGEE. The V gene lost 0 bases and the J gene lost 3 bases, with 7 bases spanning the gap. Treatment of the sample: around 19 received Ad26.COV2.S at low or high dose, single or two shots; 5 received placebo; per-sample allocation not given. Following the first vaccine or placebo injection, samples were taken on day 63. In the vaccine, an Ad26 vector expressed the SARS-CoV-2 spike of the Wuhan strain.

The starting material was peripheral blood, obtained in a trial of Ad26.COV2.S vaccine versus placebo. The chain joins TRBV9 to TRBJ2-1, with D uncertain. This TCR was sampled from a person aged 18-65 years who received the Ad26.COV2.S COVID-19 vaccine or a placebo. The CDR3 loop is CASSVGVVYNEQFF. The CDR3 bases are TGTGCCAGCAGCGTAGGAGTAGTCTACAATGAGCAGTTCTTC.